The 20 T cell receptor beta chains below all came from one sample that was sequenced in a study of beta chain features in type 1 diabetes (dated by TCRdb to between 2017 and 2018). The library came from the immunoSEQ multiplex PCR assay. The High Capacity cDNA Reverse Transcription Kit was used to reverse transcribe all of the isolated RNA, meaning that expressed TCRB transcripts were what got sequenced. Not all clones reach the TCRdb copy of this immuneACCESS table, which keeps in-frame sequences only. Checked studies attribute under half of the gap to unresolved V genes and leave the rest unexplained. The sample profile shows 500,000 to 700,000 clones; about a sixth of them were found once. The top ten hold around 0.1% of the sample. Sequenced material: naive CD4+ T cells from blood. What the cell subset or site label conveys for this sample: true naive CD4+ T cells. The receptors were gathered from a man aged 18 to 30 in good health.

V and J are TRBV6-1 and TRBJ1-2; D is ambiguous. V was pared by 1 base and J by 5 bases, with 14 bases between. Germline-derived CDR1 and CDR2 are MNHNS and SASEGT. The CDR3 loop spans 15 amino acids. The CDR3 DNA reads as TGTGCCAGCAGTGAAGGGTCCACGCGAGGGTATGGCTACACCTTC. Protein: CASSEGSTRGYGYTF.

The chain carries TRBV7-2 and TRBJ1-5, with 7 nucleotides matching TRBD1. The trim removed 4 bases at V and 2 bases at J, leaving 5 bases unmatched. Per the germline V gene, CDR1 is SGHTA and CDR2 is FQGNSA. CDR3 size: 15 residues. CDR3 in amino acids: CASSSHRGGNQPQHF. CDR3 sequence (DNA): TGTGCCAGCAGCTCCCACAGGGGCGGCAATCAGCCCCAGCATTTT. The entire variable domain, with the rest obtained from reference TRBV7-2 and TRBJ1-5, is as follows: GAGVSQSPSNKVTEKGKDVELRCDPISGHTALYWYRQSLGQGLEFLIYFQGNSAPDKSGLPSDRFSAERTGGSVSTLTIQRTQQEDSAVYLCASSSHRGGNQPQHFGDGTRLSIL.

This clone was detected a few times. The chain is built from TRBV9 and TRBJ1-6; 8 bases map to TRBD1. This CDR3 has 14 residues. The junction had 5 bases not matched to a gene; V was cut back by 6 bases and J by 6 bases. CDR1 is SGDLS and CDR2 is YYNGEE in the germline V gene. CDR3 region: CASNLQGGNSPLHF. The CDR3 DNA is TGTGCCAGCAATTTACAGGGGGGTAATTCACCCCTCCACTTT.

The sample holds a few counts of this clone. The chain links TRBV28 to TRBJ2-7; D possibly corresponds to TRBD1 (6 bases). CDR3 length: 15 amino acids. V dropped 2 bases and J dropped 4 bases, with 15 bases sitting between them. Per germline, CDR1 MDHEN and CDR2 SYDVKM. For the CDR3, the DNA is TGTGCCAGCAGTTTAAGTCGAGGACAGAGTTACGAGCAGTACTTC. Residues: CASSLSRGQSYEQYF.

The V call is TRBV7-9, the J call TRBJ2-7; the D is unclear. Trimming cost V 5 bases and J 9 bases, with 11 bases left between them. This CDR3 contains 11 residues. The germline gives CDR1 SEHNR, CDR2 FQNEAQ (reference sequence). The CDR3 sequence is CASSPESVQYF. CDR3 nucleotides: TGTGCCAGCAGCCCTGAAAGTGTGCAGTACTTC.

The V gene is TRBV7-3, the J gene TRBJ2-1; 8 bases fit TRBD2. Per the germline V gene, CDR1 is SGHTA and CDR2 is FQGTGA. J gave up 7 bases and V 5 bases, and 4 bases lay outside the gene matches. The CDR3 covers 13 residues. The CDR3 here is CASSLLAANEQFF. CDR3 in DNA: TGTGCCAGCAGCCTACTAGCGGCTAATGAGCAGTTCTTC.

The chain uses TRBV7-6 and TRBJ1-1; TRBD1 is a possible D gene (6 bases). From germline, CDR1 is SGHVS and CDR2 FNYEAQ. The CDR3 spans 14 residues. V gave up 2 bases and J gave up 7 bases, with 14 bases separating them. The DNA of the CDR3 is TGTGCCAGCAGCTTACAGGGGTCGCCAGATGAAGCTTTCTTT. Amino acids: CASSLQGSPDEAFF.

This clone was observed a handful of times. This sequence joins TRBV6-6 and TRBJ2-1, with TRBD1 identical over 9 bases. From germline, CDR1 is MNHNY and CDR2 SVGAGI (reference sequence). This CDR3 contains 15 residues. The V and J ends lost 6 bases and 0 bases, in that order; junction bases with no gene match: 3. The CDR3 reads CASRSQGASYNEQFF. The CDR3 DNA sequence: TGTGCCAGCAGGTCACAGGGGGCCTCCTACAATGAGCAGTTCTTC.

The chain uses TRBV7-9 and TRBJ1-2; TRBD1 is a possible D gene (6 bases). Germline V lookup: CDR1 SEHNR, CDR2 FQNEAQ (reference sequence). The CDR3 is 12 amino acids. Trimming cost V 4 bases and J 7 bases, with 10 bases left between them. This chain's CDR3 is CASSSQGIGYTF. The CDR3 DNA sequence: TGTGCCAGCAGCTCACAGGGAATTGGCTACACCTTC.

The table lists this clone with a few counts. The sample contains more than one DNA sequence encoding this CDR3. The chain employs TRBV7-2 and TRBJ1-5; no definite D call. Germline CDR1 and CDR2: SGHTA and FQGNSA. The ends were cut back, 6 bases at V and 0 bases at J, with 6 bases in the middle. This CDR3 spans 13 amino acids. The chain's CDR3 is CASSLNSNQPQHF. CDR3 coding DNA: TGTGCCAGCAGTTTAAATAGCAATCAGCCCCAGCATTTT.

V and J are TRBV9 and TRBJ1-1, with 9 bases fitting TRBD1. The CDR3 totals 15 residues. Germline V lookup: CDR1 SGDLS, CDR2 YYNGEE. Trimming cost V 2 bases and J 6 bases; bases outside gene matches: 8. In DNA form, the CDR3 reads TGTGCCAGCAGCGTTGTACCGGGACAGGGACCTGAAGCTTTCTTT. It specifies CASSVVPGQGPEAFF.

This clone occurred once. This rearrangement joins TRBV4-1 to TRBJ2-1, with no clear D. The V end lost 3 bases, the J end lost 7 bases, and 10 bases lay between the germline ends. Germline V gives CDR1 MGHRA, CDR2 YSYEKL. This CDR3 contains 13 residues. CDR3 bases: TGCGCCAGCAGCCACTTAAAACATAATGAGCAGTTCTTC. Translating it yields CASSHLKHNEQFF.

The V and J genes are TRBV10-3 and TRBJ2-7, with D possibly being TRBD2 (6 bases). From germline, CDR1 is ENHRY and CDR2 SYGVKD. CDR3 size: 12 residues. The ends were cut back, 8 bases at V and 4 bases at J, with 12 bases in the middle. In DNA form, the CDR3 reads TGTGCCATCGGCGGGACTTTTTACGAGCAGTACTTC. Translating it yields CAIGGTFYEQYF.

The chain is built from TRBV7-2 and TRBJ1-1, with D possibly matching TRBD1 (6 bases). CDR1 SGHTA and CDR2 FQGNSA come from the germline V gene. This CDR3 is 13 amino acids long. With 6 bases removed from V and 5 bases from J, the gap between germline ends came to 13 bases. The CDR3 coding sequence is TGTGCCAGCAGGACAGGACGGGAAACTGAAGCTTTCTTT. The encoded protein is CASRTGRETEAFF.

V is TRBV5-1 and J is TRBJ2-2, with D unresolved. V was pared by 0 bases and J by 3 bases, with 9 bases between. The CDR3 totals 15 residues. Germline CDR1 is SGHRS and CDR2 is YFSETQ. The CDR3 bases are TGCGCCAGCAGCTTGGGCCCCCCAGACACCGGGGAGCTGTTTTTT. Its protein product is CASSLGPPDTGELFF.

A few counts support this clone. The chain recombines TRBV5-1 with TRBJ2-5, with a tentative D call TRBD2 (5 bases). V lost 5 bases to trimming and J lost 5 bases, with 19 bases between them. The CDR3 spans 15 residues. CDR1 SGHRS and CDR2 YFSETQ come from the germline V gene. CDR3 amino acids: CASSASGSDRETQYF. The CDR3 DNA reads TGCGCCAGCAGTGCGAGCGGAAGCGACCGGGAGACCCAGTACTTC.

The chain is built from TRBV5-4 and TRBJ2-5; the D is unclear. There are 12 residues in the CDR3. With 0 bases removed from V and 3 bases from J, the gap between germline ends came to 3 bases. Germline V lookup: CDR1 SGHNT, CDR2 YYREEE (reference sequence). The CDR3 loop is CASSLVKETQYF. CDR3 bases: TGTGCCAGCAGCTTGGTTAAAGAGACCCAGTACTTC.

The chain couples TRBV2 to TRBJ2-2; 7 positions agree with TRBD1. V shed 5 bases, J shed 0 bases, and the junction held 6 bases outside the gene matches. This CDR3 spans 16 amino acids. Germline V gene data show CDR1 as SNHLY and CDR2 as FYNNEI. The CDR3 sequence: CASSRDRAPNTGELFF. The CDR3, as DNA: TGTGCCAGCAGTAGAGACAGGGCCCCGAACACCGGGGAGCTGTTTTTT.

This chain links TRBV7-9 with TRBJ1-1; possible D gene TRBD1, 6 bases. This CDR3 region has 15 residues. Trimming left V 2 bases short and J 1 base short, with 11 bases between. Germline lookup yields CDR1 SEHNR and CDR2 FQNEAQ (reference sequence). CDR3 protein: CASSLLTGRNTEAFF. CDR3 sequence (DNA): TGTGCCAGCAGCTTATTAACAGGGCGGAACACTGAAGCTTTCTTT.

This clone has only a few counts. The chain carries TRBV5-1 and TRBJ2-5; 10 positions agree with TRBD1. The V gene's germline CDR1 is SGHRS and CDR2 YFSETQ. J was trimmed by 8 bases and V by 0 bases; bases with no gene match: 4. CDR3 length: 14 amino acids. CDR3 sequence (DNA): TGCGCCAGCAGCTTGGGGGACAGGGGCGCCACCCAGTACTTC. This translates into CASSLGDRGATQYF.